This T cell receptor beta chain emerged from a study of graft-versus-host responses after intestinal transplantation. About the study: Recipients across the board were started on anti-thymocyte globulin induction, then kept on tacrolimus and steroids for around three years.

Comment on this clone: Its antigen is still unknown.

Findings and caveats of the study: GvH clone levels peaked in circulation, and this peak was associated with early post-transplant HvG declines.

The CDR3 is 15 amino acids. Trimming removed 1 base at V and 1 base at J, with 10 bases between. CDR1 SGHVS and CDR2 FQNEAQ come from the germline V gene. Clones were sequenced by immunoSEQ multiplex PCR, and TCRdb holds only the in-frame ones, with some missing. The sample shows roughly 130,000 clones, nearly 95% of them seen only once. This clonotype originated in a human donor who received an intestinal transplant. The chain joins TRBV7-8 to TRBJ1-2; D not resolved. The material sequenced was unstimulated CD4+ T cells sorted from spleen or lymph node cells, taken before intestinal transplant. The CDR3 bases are TGTGCCAGCAGCTTAGTGGGCCTGGATAACTATGGCTACACCTTC. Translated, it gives CASSLVGLDNYGYTF.